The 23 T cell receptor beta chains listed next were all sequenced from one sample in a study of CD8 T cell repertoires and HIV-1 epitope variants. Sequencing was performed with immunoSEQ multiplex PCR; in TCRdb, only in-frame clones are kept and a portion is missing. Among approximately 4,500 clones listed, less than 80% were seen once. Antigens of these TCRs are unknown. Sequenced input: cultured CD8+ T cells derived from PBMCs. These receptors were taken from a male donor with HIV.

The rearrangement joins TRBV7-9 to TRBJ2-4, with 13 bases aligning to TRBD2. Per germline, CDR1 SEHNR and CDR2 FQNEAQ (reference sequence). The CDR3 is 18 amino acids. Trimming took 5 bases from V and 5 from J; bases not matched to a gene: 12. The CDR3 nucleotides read TGTGCCAGCAGCCACGCGGGACTAGCGGGACTAAAACAAAACATTCAGTACTTC. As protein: CASSHAGLAGLKQNIQYF. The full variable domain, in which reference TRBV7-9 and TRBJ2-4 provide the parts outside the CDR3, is DTGVSQNPRHKITKRGQNVTFRCDPISEHNRLYWYRQTLGQGPEFLTYFQNEAQLEKSRLLSDRFSAERPKGSFSTLEIQRTEQGDSAMYLCASSHAGLAGLKQNIQYFGAGTRLSVL.

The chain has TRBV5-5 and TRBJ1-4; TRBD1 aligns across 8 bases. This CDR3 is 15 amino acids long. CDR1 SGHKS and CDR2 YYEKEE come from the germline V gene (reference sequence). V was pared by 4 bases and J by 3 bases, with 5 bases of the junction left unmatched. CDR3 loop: CASSPDRVPNEKLFF. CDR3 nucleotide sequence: TGTGCCAGCAGCCCGGACAGGGTACCTAATGAAAAACTGTTTTTT.

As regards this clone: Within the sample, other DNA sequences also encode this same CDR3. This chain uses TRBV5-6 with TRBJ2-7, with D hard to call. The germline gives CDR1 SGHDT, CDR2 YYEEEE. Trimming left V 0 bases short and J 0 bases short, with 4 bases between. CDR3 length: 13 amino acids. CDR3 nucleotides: TGTGCCAGCAGCTTGGGAAGCTCCTACGAGCAGTACTTC. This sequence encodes CASSLGSSYEQYF.

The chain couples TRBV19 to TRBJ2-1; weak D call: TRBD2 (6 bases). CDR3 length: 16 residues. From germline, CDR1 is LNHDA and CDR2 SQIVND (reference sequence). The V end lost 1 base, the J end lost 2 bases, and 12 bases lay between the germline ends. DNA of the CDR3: TGTGCCAGTAGTATAGGATGGGGGGTCGCCTACAATGAGCAGTTCTTC. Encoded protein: CASSIGWGVAYNEQFF.

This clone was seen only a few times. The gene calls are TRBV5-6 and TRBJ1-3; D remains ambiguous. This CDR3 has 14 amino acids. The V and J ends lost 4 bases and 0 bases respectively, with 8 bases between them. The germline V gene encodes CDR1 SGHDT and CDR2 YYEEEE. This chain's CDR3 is CASSPEPSGNTIYF. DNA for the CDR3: TGTGCCAGCAGCCCTGAACCCTCTGGAAACACCATATATTTT.

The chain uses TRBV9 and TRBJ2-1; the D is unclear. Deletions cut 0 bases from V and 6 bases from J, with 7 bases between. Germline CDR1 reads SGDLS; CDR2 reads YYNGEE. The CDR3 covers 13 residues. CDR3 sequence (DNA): TGTGCCAGCAGCGTAGACTATTTCAATGAGCAGTTCTTC. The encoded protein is CASSVDYFNEQFF.

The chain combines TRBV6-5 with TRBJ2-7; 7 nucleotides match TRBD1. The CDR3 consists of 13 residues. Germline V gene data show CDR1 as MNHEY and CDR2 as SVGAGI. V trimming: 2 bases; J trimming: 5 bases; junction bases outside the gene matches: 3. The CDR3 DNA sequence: TGTGCCAGCAGTTACCAGGGGGTGAACGAGCAGTACTTC. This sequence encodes CASSYQGVNEQYF.

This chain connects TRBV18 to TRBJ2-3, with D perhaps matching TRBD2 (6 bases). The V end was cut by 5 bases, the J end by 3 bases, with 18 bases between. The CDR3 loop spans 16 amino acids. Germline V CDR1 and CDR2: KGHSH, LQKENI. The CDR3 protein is CASSKRASPTTDTQYF. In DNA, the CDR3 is TGTGCCAGCTCAAAGCGGGCGTCCCCCACTACAGATACGCAGTATTTT.

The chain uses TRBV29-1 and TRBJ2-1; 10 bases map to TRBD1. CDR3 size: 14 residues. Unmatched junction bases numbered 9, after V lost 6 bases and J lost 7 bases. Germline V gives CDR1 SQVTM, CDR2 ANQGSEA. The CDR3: CSVMGGTGENEQFF. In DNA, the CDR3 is TGCAGCGTCATGGGAGGGACAGGGGAGAATGAGCAGTTCTTC.

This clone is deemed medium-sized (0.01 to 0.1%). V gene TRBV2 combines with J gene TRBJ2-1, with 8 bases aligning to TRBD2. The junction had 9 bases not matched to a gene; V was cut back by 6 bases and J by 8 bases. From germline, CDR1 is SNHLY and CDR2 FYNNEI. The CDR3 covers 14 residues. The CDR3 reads CASSNSGMNDEQFF. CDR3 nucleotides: TGTGCCAGCAGCAATAGCGGGATGAACGATGAGCAGTTCTTC.

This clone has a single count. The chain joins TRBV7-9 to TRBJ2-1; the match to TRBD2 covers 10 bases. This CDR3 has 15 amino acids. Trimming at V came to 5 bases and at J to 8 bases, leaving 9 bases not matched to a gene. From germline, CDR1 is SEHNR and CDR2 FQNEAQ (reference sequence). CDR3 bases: TGTGCCAGCAGCCGATCTAGCGGGGGTCTCGATGAGCAGTTCTTC. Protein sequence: CASSRSSGGLDEQFF.

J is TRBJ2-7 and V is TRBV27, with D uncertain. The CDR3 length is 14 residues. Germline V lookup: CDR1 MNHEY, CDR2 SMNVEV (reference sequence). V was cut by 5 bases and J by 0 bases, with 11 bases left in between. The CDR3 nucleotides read TGTGCCAGCAGTGAGATTGCAAGCTCCTACGAGCAGTACTTC. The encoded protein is CASSEIASSYEQYF.

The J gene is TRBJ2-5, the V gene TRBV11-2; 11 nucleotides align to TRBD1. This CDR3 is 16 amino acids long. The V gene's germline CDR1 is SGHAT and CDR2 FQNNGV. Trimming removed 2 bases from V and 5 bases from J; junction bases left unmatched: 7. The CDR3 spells CASSLTGQGVLETQYF. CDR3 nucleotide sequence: TGTGCCAGCAGCTTAACGGGACAGGGGGTTCTGGAGACCCAGTACTTC.

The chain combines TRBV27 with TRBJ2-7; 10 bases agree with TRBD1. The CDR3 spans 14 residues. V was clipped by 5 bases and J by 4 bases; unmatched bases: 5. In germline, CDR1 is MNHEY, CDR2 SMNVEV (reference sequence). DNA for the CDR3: TGTGCCAGCAGTCAGTGGGACAGGGGTTACGAGCAGTACTTC. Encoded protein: CASSQWDRGYEQYF.

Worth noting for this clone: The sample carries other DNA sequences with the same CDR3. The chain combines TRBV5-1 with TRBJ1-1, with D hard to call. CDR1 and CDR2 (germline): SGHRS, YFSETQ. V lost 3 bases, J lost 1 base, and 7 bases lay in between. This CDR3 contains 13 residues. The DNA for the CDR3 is TGCGCCAGCAGCTGGACGGAGAACACTGAAGCTTTCTTT. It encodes CASSWTENTEAFF. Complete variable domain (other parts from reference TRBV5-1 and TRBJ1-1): KAGVTQTPRYLIKTRGQQVTLSCSPISGHRSVSWYQQTPGQGLQFLFEYFSETQRNKGNFPGRFSGRQFSNSRSEMNVSTLELGDSALYLCASSWTENTEAFFGQGTRLTVV.

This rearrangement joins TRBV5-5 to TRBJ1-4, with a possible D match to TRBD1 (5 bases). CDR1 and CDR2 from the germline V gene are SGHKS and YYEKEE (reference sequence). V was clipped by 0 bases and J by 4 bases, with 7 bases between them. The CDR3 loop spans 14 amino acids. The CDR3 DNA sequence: TGTGCCAGCAGCTTGGGGGGCAATAATGAAAAACTGTTTTTT. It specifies CASSLGGNNEKLFF.

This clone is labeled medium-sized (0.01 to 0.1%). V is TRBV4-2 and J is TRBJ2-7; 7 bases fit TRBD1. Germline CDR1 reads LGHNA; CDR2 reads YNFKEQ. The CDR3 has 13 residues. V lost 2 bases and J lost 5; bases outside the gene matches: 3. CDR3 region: CASSQTGVNEQYF. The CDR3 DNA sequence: TGTGCCAGCAGCCAAACAGGGGTCAACGAGCAGTACTTC.

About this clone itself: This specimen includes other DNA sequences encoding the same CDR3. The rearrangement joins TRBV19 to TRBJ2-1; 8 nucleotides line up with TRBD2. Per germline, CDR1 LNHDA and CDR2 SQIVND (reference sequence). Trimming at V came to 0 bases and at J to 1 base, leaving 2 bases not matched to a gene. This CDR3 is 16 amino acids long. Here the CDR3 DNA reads TGTGCCAGTAGTATAGAGGGCGGGAGGTCCTACAATGAGCAGTTCTTC. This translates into CASSIEGGRSYNEQFF.

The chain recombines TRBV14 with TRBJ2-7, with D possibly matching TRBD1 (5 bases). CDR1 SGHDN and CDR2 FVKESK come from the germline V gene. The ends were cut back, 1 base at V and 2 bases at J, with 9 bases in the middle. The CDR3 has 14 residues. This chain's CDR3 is CASSQADRPYEQYF. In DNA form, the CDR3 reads TGTGCCAGCAGCCAAGCCGACAGACCCTACGAGCAGTACTTC.

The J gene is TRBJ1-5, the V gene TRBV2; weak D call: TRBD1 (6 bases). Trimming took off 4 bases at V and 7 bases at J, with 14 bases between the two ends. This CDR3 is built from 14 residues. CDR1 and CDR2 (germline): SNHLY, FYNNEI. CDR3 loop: CASSAVRGGQPQHF. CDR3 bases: TGTGCCAGCAGTGCGGTCAGGGGCGGGCAGCCCCAGCATTTT.

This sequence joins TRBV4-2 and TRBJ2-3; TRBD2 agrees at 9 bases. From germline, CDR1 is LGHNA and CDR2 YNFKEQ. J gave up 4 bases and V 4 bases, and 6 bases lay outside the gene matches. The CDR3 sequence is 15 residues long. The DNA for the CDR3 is TGTGCCAGCAGCCCCGGTAGCGGGAGCCCAGATACGCAGTATTTT. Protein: CASSPGSGSPDTQYF.

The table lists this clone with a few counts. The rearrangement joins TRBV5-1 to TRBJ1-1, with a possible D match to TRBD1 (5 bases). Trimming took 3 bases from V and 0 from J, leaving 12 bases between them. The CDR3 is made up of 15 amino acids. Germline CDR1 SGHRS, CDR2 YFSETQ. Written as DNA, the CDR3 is TGCGCCAGCAGCTATGACGGGGGGTTGAACACTGAAGCTTTCTTT. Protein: CASSYDGGLNTEAFF.

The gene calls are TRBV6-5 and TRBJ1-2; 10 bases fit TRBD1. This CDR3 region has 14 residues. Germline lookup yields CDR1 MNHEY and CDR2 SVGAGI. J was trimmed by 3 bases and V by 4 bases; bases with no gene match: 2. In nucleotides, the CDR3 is TGTGCCAGCAGTTTTGGACAGGGGGACTATGGCTACACCTTC. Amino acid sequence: CASSFGQGDYGYTF.